Presented here are 31 T cell receptor beta chains from one specimen sequenced in a study of a mutant IDH1 vaccine in newly diagnosed glioma. The table came from immunoSEQ multiplex PCR; TCRdb's copy has only in-frame clones and leaves some out. Among roughly 30,000 clones listed, about four fifths were seen once. These receptors lack a known antigen. The sample's time point: week 5, during vaccination. Vaccinated patients received 300 ug of mutant IDH1 20-mer peptide per dose, with topical imiquimod. The input for sequencing was PBMCs, taken from a glioma patient whose treatment included an IDH1 peptide vaccine. The receptor source for this set is a young man with glioma.

The chain joins TRBV6-1 to TRBJ2-5, with 7 bases aligning to TRBD1. Per the germline V gene, CDR1 is MNHNS and CDR2 is SASEGT. V was pared by 2 bases and J by 5 bases, with 8 bases of the junction left unmatched. The length of the CDR3 is 15 residues. The CDR3 bases are TGTGCCAGCAGTGAAATAGCAGGGGGATTTGAGACCCAGTACTTC. It translates to CASSEIAGGFETQYF.

The chain carries TRBV19 and TRBJ1-2; D uncertain. The CDR3 contains 14 residues. From germline, CDR1 is LNHDA and CDR2 SQIVND (reference sequence). Trimming shortened V by 8 bases and J by 4 bases, and 17 bases separated the two germline ends. CDR3 DNA: TGTGCCAGTGATGGACCTGGGGAGGTCTATGGCTACACCTTC. This sequence encodes CASDGPGEVYGYTF.

This chain joins TRBV9 and TRBJ1-6; tentatively, D is TRBD1 (5 bases). This CDR3 has 15 residues. Deletions cut 3 bases from V and 9 bases from J, with 16 bases between. Germline CDR1 reads SGDLS; CDR2 reads YYNGEE. CDR3 amino acids: CASSGPRASGSPLHF. CDR3 DNA sequence: TGTGCCAGCAGCGGCCCCAGGGCCTCGGGTTCACCCCTCCACTTT.

The chain is built from TRBV7-3 and TRBJ2-7; unclear D gene. The V and J ends lost 1 base and 4 bases respectively, with 11 bases between them. Germline assignment: CDR1 SGHTA and CDR2 FQGTGA. The CDR3 extends over 14 amino acids. The CDR3 region is CASSLSVGKYEQYF. CDR3 DNA sequence: TGTGCCAGCAGCTTAAGTGTAGGGAAATACGAGCAGTACTTC.

This sequence joins TRBV14 and TRBJ1-1; D is ambiguous. V shed 0 bases and J shed 5 bases, with 16 bases lying between them. Germline V gene lookup returns CDR1 SGHDN and CDR2 FVKESK. CDR3 length: 16 amino acids. The CDR3 DNA reads as TGTGCCAGCAGCCAAGATATTTGGGTGGAAAGGACTGAAGCTTTCTTT. Amino acids: CASSQDIWVERTEAFF.

This clone was detected only a few times. V is TRBV5-1 and J is TRBJ1-1; D is uncertain. The CDR3 runs to 13 residues. Germline V gene sequence: CDR1 SGHRS, CDR2 YFSETQ. Deletions cut 0 bases from V and 3 bases from J, with 6 bases between. The CDR3 DNA sequence: TGCGCCAGCAGCTTGGGGTGGGACACTGAAGCTTTCTTT. This gives the protein CASSLGWDTEAFF.

This clone occurred once. The chain employs TRBV19 and TRBJ1-2; D gene uncertain. Germline CDR1 LNHDA, CDR2 SQIVND (reference sequence). The CDR3 consists of 15 residues. V was cut by 5 bases and J by 2 bases, with 15 bases left in between. CDR3 coding DNA: TGTGCCAGTAGTCCAGCAGTCGGGCAAAACTATGGCTACACCTTC. It encodes CASSPAVGQNYGYTF.

This chain uses TRBV19 with TRBJ1-4; 10 bases line up with TRBD1. V shed 3 bases and J 3 bases; nucleotides not matched to a gene: 1. The CDR3 has 15 residues. CDR1 and CDR2 (germline): LNHDA, SQIVND (reference sequence). CDR3 nucleotide sequence: TGTGCCAGTAGTATCGGACAGGGGGCTAATGAAAAACTGTTTTTT. It specifies CASSIGQGANEKLFF.

The chain is built from TRBV27 and TRBJ2-7; D is ambiguous. Germline V gene lookup returns CDR1 MNHEY and CDR2 SMNVEV (reference sequence). V was clipped by 2 bases and J by 0 bases, with 11 bases between them. The CDR3 is 15 residues long. CDR3 DNA sequence: TGTGCCAGCAGTTTACTGGCGGAAAGCTCCTACGAGCAGTACTTC. Translating gives CASSLLAESSYEQYF.

V and J are TRBV6-1 and TRBJ2-2; D possibly corresponds to TRBD2 (5 bases). V lost 9 bases, J lost 4 bases, and 12 bases lay in between. The CDR3 spans 13 residues. The germline gives CDR1 MNHNS, CDR2 SASEGT. In nucleotides, the CDR3 is TGTGCCAGTGATCACGGGGTCACCGGGGAGCTGTTTTTT. It encodes CASDHGVTGELFF.

The chain combines TRBV16 with TRBJ2-7; 8 bases match TRBD1. Germline-derived CDR1 and CDR2 are KGHSY and FQNENV. The CDR3 totals 14 residues. J was trimmed by 2 bases and V by 4 bases; bases with no gene match: 4. The CDR3 spells CASSLTGGTYEQYF. The CDR3 bases are TGTGCCAGCAGCCTCACAGGGGGAACCTACGAGCAGTACTTC.

The chain has TRBV6-4 and TRBJ1-5, with TRBD1 identical over 8 bases. This CDR3 has 15 amino acids. Germline V gives CDR1 MRHNA, CDR2 SNTAGT. The trim removed 2 bases at V and 4 bases at J, leaving 4 bases unmatched. The CDR3 sequence: CASSDGQGGNQPQHF. The CDR3 DNA is TGTGCCAGCAGTGACGGACAGGGTGGGAATCAGCCCCAGCATTTT.

The chain carries TRBV30 and TRBJ2-1; either TRBD1 or TRBD2 may fit D (5 bases each). Germline values: CDR1 GTSNPN, CDR2 SVGIG (reference sequence). The CDR3 sequence is 13 residues long. Trimming removed 0 bases from V and 7 bases from J, with 10 bases in between. The CDR3 nucleotides are TGTGCCTGGAGTGTTGGGGGTAGGAATGAGCAGTTCTTC. Amino acid sequence: CAWSVGGRNEQFF.

The V gene is TRBV28, the J gene TRBJ1-5; possible D gene TRBD1, 6 bases. V shed 2 bases and J shed 2 bases, with 7 bases lying between them. Germline V gene sequence: CDR1 MDHEN, CDR2 SYDVKM. This CDR3 has 14 amino acids. The CDR3 coding sequence is TGTGCCAGCAGTTTACCAGGGGGCAATCAGCCCCAGCATTTT. Translated: CASSLPGGNQPQHF.

This clone was observed a single time. The chain joins TRBV19 to TRBJ1-5; D might be TRBD1 (5 bases). V was trimmed by 10 bases and J by 2 bases, leaving 12 bases between them. In germline, CDR1 is LNHDA, CDR2 SQIVND (reference sequence). The CDR3 sequence is 13 residues long. CDR3 protein: CATGGWGNQPQHF. Here the CDR3 DNA reads TGTGCCACGGGGGGGTGGGGCAATCAGCCCCAGCATTTT.

The J gene is TRBJ1-1, the V gene TRBV2, with D possibly matching TRBD1 (5 bases). Germline CDR1 and CDR2: SNHLY and FYNNEI. The CDR3 length is 12 residues. V was shortened by 11 bases and J by 5 bases, with 15 bases between the two germline ends. Written as DNA, the CDR3 is TGTGCCCCTCGGGGGAGGAATACTGAAGCTTTCTTT. It translates to CAPRGRNTEAFF.

The J gene is TRBJ2-7, the V gene TRBV28; no definite D call. The CDR3 sequence is 10 residues long. Trimming removed 5 bases at V and 2 bases at J, with 1 base between. Germline values: CDR1 MDHEN, CDR2 SYDVKM. DNA of the CDR3: TGTGCCAGCAGTGCCTACGAGCAGTACTTC. Protein product: CASSAYEQYF.

The chain recombines TRBV5-6 with TRBJ2-7, with unresolved D. CDR1 is SGHDT and CDR2 is YYEEEE in the germline V gene. The ends were cut back, 1 base at V and 0 bases at J, with 11 bases in the middle. The CDR3 spans 15 residues. The CDR3 bases are TGTGCCAGCAGCTTGAGGACGAAGAGCTCCTACGAGCAGTACTTC. Translated: CASSLRTKSSYEQYF.

The V gene is TRBV5-4, the J gene TRBJ2-1; TRBD2 might be the D (5 bases). Germline CDR1 is SGHNT and CDR2 is YYREEE (reference sequence). V was shortened by 5 bases and J by 10 bases, with 10 bases between the two germline ends. The CDR3 has 11 residues. CDR3 coding DNA: TGTGCCAGCAGGCTAGCCAACGAGCAGTTCTTC. Amino acids: CASRLANEQFF.

V and J are TRBV7-9 and TRBJ1-2, with 8 bases lining up with TRBD1. Germline CDR1 reads SEHNR; CDR2 reads FQNEAQ (reference sequence). CDR3 length: 15 residues. The trim removed 5 bases at V and 0 bases at J, leaving 5 bases unmatched. CDR3 DNA sequence: TGTGCCAGCAGCCCCGAGGACAGGGCTAACTATGGCTACACCTTC. It specifies CASSPEDRANYGYTF.

This clone has a single count. The J gene is TRBJ2-3, the V gene TRBV7-9, with no clear D. Trimming took 5 bases from V and 3 from J, leaving 9 bases between them. This CDR3 has 13 residues. Germline V CDR1 and CDR2: SEHNR, FQNEAQ (reference sequence). The CDR3 sequence is CASSPILTDTQYF. The CDR3 nucleotides read TGTGCCAGCAGCCCCATTTTGACAGATACGCAGTATTTT.

The rearrangement uses TRBV15 and TRBJ2-5; TRBD1 aligns across 9 bases. V shed 0 bases and J 4 bases; nucleotides not matched to a gene: 6. This CDR3 is 16 amino acids long. The V gene's germline CDR1 is LNHNV and CDR2 YYDKDF (reference sequence). CDR3 DNA: TGTGCCACCAGCAGAGATCGGACAGGGGAACGAGAGACCCAGTACTTC. Its translation: CATSRDRTGERETQYF. Filled out from reference TRBV15 and TRBJ2-5, the complete variable domain reads DAMVIQNPRYQVTQFGKPVTLSCSQTLNHNVMYWYQQKSSQAPKLLFHYYDKDFNNEADTPDNFQSRRPNTSFCFLDIRSPGLGDTAMYLCATSRDRTGERETQYFGPGTRLLVL.

This clone has a handful of counts. The genes are TRBV25-1 and TRBJ2-1; 14 bases fit TRBD2. The CDR3 contains 15 residues. Germline V gives CDR1 MGHDK, CDR2 SYGVNS. V shed 5 bases and J 12 bases; nucleotides not matched to a gene: 9. CDR3 sequence reads: CASSSTGLAGEPQFF. CDR3 sequence (DNA): TGTGCCAGCAGTTCTACGGGACTAGCGGGAGAGCCGCAGTTCTTC.

Only one count was recorded for this clone. The gene calls are TRBV5-6 and TRBJ1-6; no clear D gene. Per germline, CDR1 SGHDT and CDR2 YYEEEE. The CDR3 is made up of 13 amino acids. V gave up 4 bases and J gave up 8 bases, with 10 bases separating them. This chain's CDR3 is CASSDPPDSPLHF. CDR3 coding DNA: TGTGCCAGCAGCGATCCCCCAGATTCACCCCTCCACTTT.

This clone has a handful of counts. The chain recombines TRBV2 with TRBJ1-5; no definite D call. The CDR3 has 10 residues. Trimming left V 9 bases short and J 5 bases short, with 5 bases between. Germline V gene data show CDR1 as SNHLY and CDR2 as FYNNEI. The CDR3: CASGDQPQHF. CDR3 sequence (DNA): TGTGCCAGTGGGGATCAGCCCCAGCATTTT. Complete variable domain (other parts from reference TRBV2 and TRBJ1-5): EPEVTQTPSHQVTQMGQEVILRCVPISNHLYFYWYRQILGQKVEFLVSFYNNEISEKSEIFDDQFSVERPDGSNFTLKIRSTKLEDSAMYFCASGDQPQHFGDGTRLSIL.

The chain links TRBV7-2 to TRBJ2-7; TRBD1 aligns across 8 bases. J gave up 3 bases and V 1 base, and 8 bases lay outside the gene matches. Germline loops: CDR1 SGHTA, CDR2 FQGNSA. This CDR3 comprises 16 residues. CDR3 DNA: TGTGCCAGCAGCTTAGTCGGCAGGGGGCTTCTCTACGAGCAGTACTTC. Its protein product is CASSLVGRGLLYEQYF.

This clone was seen just once. The chain recombines TRBV10-3 with TRBJ1-5; 10 positions agree with TRBD1. The V and J ends lost 8 bases and 5 bases, in that order; junction bases with no gene match: 3. The CDR3 totals 13 residues. CDR1 ENHRY and CDR2 SYGVKD come from the germline V gene. The CDR3 sequence: CAIETGGDQPQHF. In DNA, the CDR3 is TGTGCCATCGAGACAGGGGGCGATCAGCCCCAGCATTTT.

V and J are TRBV30 and TRBJ1-1, with D unclear. The germline V and J ends were trimmed by 1 base and 2 bases, with 11 bases remaining between them. Germline assignment: CDR1 GTSNPN and CDR2 SVGIG (reference sequence). This CDR3 has 14 amino acids. This CDR3 reads CAWSAQTPNTEAFF. DNA for the CDR3: TGTGCCTGGAGTGCTCAAACACCTAACACTGAAGCTTTCTTT. Variable domain in full (rest from reference TRBV30 and TRBJ1-1): SQTIHQWPATLVQPVGSPLSLECTVEGTSNPNLYWYRQAAGRGLQLLFYSVGIGQISSEVPQNLSASRPQDRQFILSSKKLLLSDSGFYLCAWSAQTPNTEAFFGQGTRLTVV.

The CDR3 protein is CASTVDPGIGTDTQYF. The CDR3 DNA is TGTGCCAGCACCGTCGACCCAGGGATAGGCACAGATACGCAGTATTTT. This chain joins TRBV6-6 and TRBJ2-3, with D maybe TRBD1 (5 bases). This CDR3 is built from 16 residues. The V end lost 7 bases, the J end lost 1 base, and 18 bases lay between the germline ends. Germline assignment: CDR1 MNHNY and CDR2 SVGAGI (reference sequence).

V and J are TRBV5-4 and TRBJ2-7, with D possibly TRBD1 on 5 matching bases. Trimming cost V 3 bases and J 4 bases, with 8 bases left between them. Germline V gene data show CDR1 as SGHNT and CDR2 as YYREEE (reference sequence). The CDR3 runs 12 residues. For the CDR3, the DNA is TGTGCCAGCAGCTCTCCAGGGTACGAGCAGTACTTC. This codes for CASSSPGYEQYF.

The chain links TRBV6-5 to TRBJ1-2, with 8 bases identical to TRBD1. Trimming at V came to 7 bases and at J to 6 bases, leaving 7 bases not matched to a gene. CDR1 and CDR2 (germline): MNHEY, SVGAGI. This CDR3 contains 13 residues. The CDR3: CASTGGGRNGYTF. CDR3 DNA sequence: TGTGCCAGCACAGGGGGCGGACGGAATGGCTACACCTTC.